This T cell receptor (beta chain) was captured by sequencing in a study of cytomegalovirus exposure and HLA in healthy donors. Whole-study results and caveats: Later on, a genetic analysis was performed. It linked a missense variant in DCLRE1C with V- and J-gene trimming of TCR beta. Earlier analysis found most TCR beta V segments productive about 87% or about 30% of the time. In vitro work confirmed that a few CMV-associated chains recognize CMV antigens.

The CDR3 has 17 amino acids. The germline V gene encodes CDR1 SEHNR and CDR2 FQNEAQ (reference sequence). The J segment lost 1 base and the V segment lost 4 bases, leaving 9 bases of the junction unmatched. Primers: 60 Vbeta forward and 13 Jbeta reverse. Repertoires were generated with immunoSEQ multiplex PCR, while TCRdb's copy carries only in-frame clones and drops some. The sample includes some 150,000 clones, about 10% seen only once; the top ten take 1.8%. As to this clone: Its antigen is unidentified.

The sequencing sample was made of PBMCs. This receptor was taken from a man aged 50 to 59 in good health and CMV-seronegative. V usage is TRBV7-9 and J usage is TRBJ2-5; 10 nucleotides match TRBD2. In DNA form, the CDR3 reads TGTGCCAGCAGCTCAGGGGAGGCTAGCGGGAGCCAAGAGACCCAGTACTTC. This encodes CASSSGEASGSQETQYF.